The 29 T cell receptor beta chains below were found in one sample sequenced in a study of shared clonotypes between healthy human individuals. Naivety among CD8 cells was defined by CD45RO negativity and positive CCR7 selection, thereby excluding terminally differentiated effector memory CD45RA+ cells. Method: immunoSEQ multiplex PCR; TCRdb's copy keeps in-frame clones and lacks some. The sample lists about 1.9 million clones; around 95% were seen once. The sample was naive CD8+ T cells from PBMCs. All receptors come from a man aged 18 to 29 in good health. Some clones in this sample may be carry-over from other donors' samples.

V usage is TRBV7-9 and J usage is TRBJ1-4; D might be TRBD1 (5 bases). Germline CDR1 is SEHNR and CDR2 is FQNEAQ (reference sequence). Trimming left V 8 bases short and J 4 bases short, with 8 bases between. This CDR3 is built from 12 residues. The chain's CDR3 is CASGDFNEKLFF. The CDR3 bases are TGTGCCAGCGGGGACTTTAATGAAAAACTGTTTTTT.

The chain has TRBV7-9 and TRBJ1-1; D perhaps matches TRBD1 (6 bases). CDR1 is SEHNR, CDR2 FQNEAQ, per germline (reference sequence). The CDR3 totals 14 residues. Trimming removed 2 bases from V and 4 bases from J, with 11 bases in between. The CDR3 loop is CASSLTTGTTEAFF. The CDR3 DNA is TGTGCCAGCAGCTTAACCACAGGGACCACTGAAGCTTTCTTT.

This rearrangement joins TRBV15 to TRBJ1-2; D gene uncertain. The CDR3 is 15 amino acids. CDR1 is LNHNV and CDR2 is YYDKDF in the germline V gene (reference sequence). V lost 1 base and J 7 bases, leaving 16 bases between the germline ends. CDR3 DNA sequence: TGTGCCACCAGCAGAGGTAACGGCCACGCAGGTGGCTACACCTTC. Translating gives CATSRGNGHAGGYTF.

This clone appeared once. V usage is TRBV4-3 and J usage is TRBJ2-7; weak D call: TRBD2 (6 bases). Trimming removed 0 bases at V and 1 base at J, with 7 bases between. From germline, CDR1 is LGHNA and CDR2 YSLEER. The CDR3 is 14 residues long. Written as DNA, the CDR3 is TGCGCCAGCAGCCAAGAGCGGGGATCCTACGAGCAGTACTTC. Translating gives CASSQERGSYEQYF.

This chain links TRBV7-2 with TRBJ2-2; 8 bases align to TRBD2. This CDR3 region has 16 residues. The germline CDR1 and CDR2 sequences are SGHTA and FQGNSA. V was pared by 6 bases and J by 0 bases, with 6 bases of the junction left unmatched. CDR3 sequence reads: CASSKRERPNTGELFF. The CDR3 DNA sequence: TGTGCCAGCAGTAAGCGGGAGAGACCGAACACCGGGGAGCTGTTTTTT.

This clone has a handful of counts. The J gene is TRBJ1-1, the V gene TRBV7-7, with a tentative D call TRBD1 (5 bases). The length of the CDR3 is 13 residues. The V gene lost 3 bases and the J gene lost 1 base, with 6 bases spanning the gap. Germline V CDR1 and CDR2: SSHAT, FNYEAQ (reference sequence). The CDR3 region is CASSFGTNTEAFF. The CDR3 DNA is TGTGCCAGCAGCTTTGGGACGAACACTGAAGCTTTCTTT.

This clone came up once. V usage is TRBV11-3 and J usage is TRBJ2-7; D is unclear. Trimming removed 0 bases from V and 6 bases from J, with 9 bases in between. Per the germline V gene, CDR1 is SGHNT and CDR2 is YENEEA. The CDR3 totals 13 residues. CDR3 sequence: CASSLDLGGEQYF. The CDR3 DNA follows: TGTGCCAGCAGCTTAGATCTGGGTGGCGAGCAGTACTTC.

The chain links TRBV2 to TRBJ2-1; a possible D gene is TRBD1 (6 bases). CDR3 length equals 15 residues. The V gene's germline CDR1 is SNHLY and CDR2 FYNNEI. Trimming took off 1 base at V and 6 bases at J, with 13 bases between the two ends. The CDR3 region is CASSEGAGTTNEQFF. CDR3 sequence (DNA): TGTGCCAGCAGTGAAGGGGCCGGGACAACCAATGAGCAGTTCTTC.

The chain recombines TRBV10-3 with TRBJ2-7; 9 nucleotides align to TRBD1. The CDR3 totals 16 residues. The germline CDR1 and CDR2 sequences are ENHRY and SYGVKD. V gave up 10 bases and J gave up 1 base; unmatched junction bases: 14. The CDR3 nucleotides read TGTGCCACCATACGAACCCGGGACAGGGCGTCCTACGAGCAGTACTTC. As protein: CATIRTRDRASYEQYF.

The chain recombines TRBV9 with TRBJ1-4; D remains ambiguous. The germline gives CDR1 SGDLS, CDR2 YYNGEE. This CDR3 has 15 residues. With 3 bases removed from V and 5 bases from J, the gap between germline ends came to 14 bases. The CDR3 spells CASSAGLETNEKLFF. The DNA of the CDR3 is TGTGCCAGCAGCGCCGGACTCGAGACGAATGAAAAACTGTTTTTT.

The V and J genes are TRBV7-9 and TRBJ2-1, with D hard to call. Germline CDR1 and CDR2: SEHNR and FQNEAQ (reference sequence). Between the trimmed V and J ends, which lost 4 bases and 0 bases, there was a span of 7 bases. The length of the CDR3 is 14 residues. The chain's CDR3 is CASSWGFSYNEQFF. CDR3 DNA: TGTGCCAGCAGCTGGGGTTTCTCCTACAATGAGCAGTTCTTC.

This clone was seen a single time. V is TRBV11-2 and J is TRBJ1-1; D not resolved. Germline-derived CDR1 and CDR2 are SGHAT and FQNNGV. The V end was cut by 2 bases, the J end by 0 bases, with 13 bases between. The CDR3 contains 16 residues. DNA for the CDR3: TGTGCCAGCAGCTTATATTCTCAACCTTTGAACACTGAAGCTTTCTTT. Protein product: CASSLYSQPLNTEAFF.

This rearrangement joins TRBV2 to TRBJ2-7; 8 nucleotides line up with TRBD2. The CDR3 sequence is 15 residues long. CDR1 and CDR2 (germline): SNHLY, FYNNEI. V trimming: 9 bases; J trimming: 5 bases; junction bases outside the gene matches: 15. In DNA form, the CDR3 reads TGTGCCAGTTTTAAAGTGGGACTAGTCGCTGACGAGCAGTACTTC. It translates to CASFKVGLVADEQYF.

The chain links TRBV15 to TRBJ1-4; no reliable D call. V lost 0 bases, J lost 8 bases, and 13 bases lay in between. Per the germline V gene, CDR1 is LNHNV and CDR2 is YYDKDF (reference sequence). The CDR3 is made up of 15 amino acids. CDR3 sequence reads: CATSRDLNSAEKLFF. DNA for the CDR3: TGTGCCACCAGCAGAGATTTGAATTCTGCGGAAAAACTGTTTTTT.

This chain joins TRBV9 and TRBJ1-4; perhaps TRBD1 as D (6 bases). The germline V gene has CDR1 SGDLS and CDR2 YYNGEE. The CDR3 consists of 16 residues. V shed 0 bases and J shed 7 bases, with 16 bases lying between them. CDR3 protein: CASSVAPAGASEKLFF. CDR3 DNA sequence: TGTGCCAGCAGCGTAGCCCCAGCAGGGGCTTCTGAAAAACTGTTTTTT.

This clone was found once. V is TRBV6-9 and J is TRBJ2-7; D may match TRBD1 or TRBD2 (5 bases each). V was clipped by 2 bases and J by 12 bases, with 23 bases between them. Germline CDR1 is MNHGY and CDR2 is SVAAGI. The CDR3 consists of 15 residues. The CDR3 coding sequence is TGTGCCAGCAGTTATACGAGACCGGGACCGGCGGCGTGGTACTTC. It encodes CASSYTRPGPAAWYF.

The gene calls are TRBV6-1 and TRBJ2-7; TRBD1 matches at 7 bases. V shed 8 bases and J 2 bases; nucleotides not matched to a gene: 12. Germline V CDR1 and CDR2: MNHNS, SASEGT. This CDR3 has 15 residues. CDR3 sequence reads: CASVGWDRTPYEQYF. The CDR3 region has the DNA TGTGCCAGCGTCGGGTGGGACAGAACTCCCTACGAGCAGTACTTC.

The chain combines TRBV27 with TRBJ2-2; D remains unclear. V gave up 4 bases and J gave up 1 base, with 7 bases separating them. Germline loops: CDR1 MNHEY, CDR2 SMNVEV (reference sequence). CDR3 length equals 14 residues. The DNA of the CDR3 is TGTGCCAGCAGTTACCCAATGAACACCGGGGAGCTGTTTTTT. Translated, it gives CASSYPMNTGELFF.

Details on this clone: This same CDR3 is encoded by further DNA sequences in the sample. J is TRBJ2-1 and V is TRBV11-2, with 7 bases lining up with TRBD2. V gave up 3 bases and J gave up 2 bases; unmatched junction bases: 4. Per germline, CDR1 SGHAT and CDR2 FQNNGV. The CDR3 loop spans 15 amino acids. The DNA for the CDR3 is TGTGCCAGCAGCTTGGGAGCGGGGCCCTACAATGAGCAGTTCTTC. Translated, it gives CASSLGAGPYNEQFF. Using reference TRBV11-2 and TRBJ2-1 for the parts outside the CDR3, the full variable domain is EAGVAQSPRYKIIEKRQSVAFWCNPISGHATLYWYQQILGQGPKLLIQFQNNGVVDDSQLPKDRFSAERLKGVDSTLKIQPAKLEDSAVYLCASSLGAGPYNEQFFGPGTRLTVL.

Note on this clone: Other DNA sequences of this sample code for an identical CDR3. V is TRBV6-1 and J is TRBJ2-7; D gene uncertain. The CDR3 totals 12 residues. Germline CDR1 reads MNHNS; CDR2 reads SASEGT. Between the trimmed V and J ends, which lost 2 bases and 2 bases, there was a span of 4 bases. The CDR3 here is CASSELAYEQYF. The CDR3 coding sequence is TGTGCCAGCAGTGAACTAGCCTACGAGCAGTACTTC.

The chain combines TRBV19 with TRBJ2-7, with 10 positions matching TRBD2. This CDR3 region has 14 residues. V was clipped by 6 bases and J by 5 bases; unmatched bases: 7. CDR1 LNHDA and CDR2 SQIVND come from the germline V gene (reference sequence). CDR3 region: CASSVAGGPNEQYF. The CDR3 coding sequence is TGTGCCAGTAGCGTAGCGGGAGGTCCCAACGAGCAGTACTTC. Using reference TRBV19 and TRBJ2-7 for the parts outside the CDR3, the full variable domain is DGGITQSPKYLFRKEGQNVTLSCEQNLNHDAMYWYRQDPGQGLRLIYYSQIVNDFQKGDIAEGYSVSREKKESFPLTVTSAQKNPTAFYLCASSVAGGPNEQYFGPGTRLTVT.

This chain connects TRBV28 to TRBJ1-2; the D gene is possibly TRBD1 (5 bases). The CDR3 consists of 14 residues. The germline gives CDR1 MDHEN, CDR2 SYDVKM. V was clipped by 3 bases and J by 8 bases, with 16 bases between them. The CDR3 sequence is CASSLIRADQGYTF. CDR3 sequence (DNA): TGTGCCAGCAGTTTGATCAGGGCGGATCAAGGCTACACCTTC.

V and J are TRBV6-5 and TRBJ1-1; no definite D call. V was shortened by 2 bases and J by 7 bases, with 11 bases between the two germline ends. The length of the CDR3 is 13 residues. CDR1 is MNHEY and CDR2 is SVGAGI in the germline V gene. CDR3 amino acids: CASSYGSYHEAFF. CDR3 nucleotide sequence: TGTGCCAGCAGTTACGGTAGTTATCATGAAGCTTTCTTT.

The rearrangement links TRBV19 to TRBJ1-2; tentatively, D is TRBD1 (6 bases). Trimming took off 8 bases at V and 3 bases at J, with 19 bases between the two ends. The CDR3 length is 15 residues. Germline values: CDR1 LNHDA, CDR2 SQIVND (reference sequence). The CDR3 nucleotides are TGTGCCAGTTCTCAAACCCGGGGGGCTGACTATGGCTACACCTTC. The encoded protein is CASSQTRGADYGYTF.

Details on this clone: A junction boundary mismatches the germline segment, possibly from a read error. This same CDR3 is encoded by further DNA sequences in the sample. The gene calls are TRBV7-9 and TRBJ1-1, with 7 bases lining up with TRBD1. CDR1 SEHNR and CDR2 FQNEAQ come from the germline V gene (reference sequence). This CDR3 is 16 amino acids long. This CDR3 reads CASSSTEQGPWGEAFF. The CDR3 bases are TGTGCCAGCAGCTCTACAGAACAGGGGCCCTGGGGCGAAGCCTTCTTT.

This clone was picked up one time. V gene TRBV9 combines with J gene TRBJ2-1; TRBD1 might be the D (5 bases). Germline assignment: CDR1 SGDLS and CDR2 YYNGEE. The CDR3 has 14 residues. The V end was cut by 2 bases, the J end by 3 bases, with 9 bases between. CDR3 bases: TGTGCCAGCAGCGTCGCAGGGCGCTACAATGAGCAGTTCTTC. Its protein product is CASSVAGRYNEQFF.

This clone was seen only once. The J gene is TRBJ2-7, the V gene TRBV5-8; TRBD1 matches 7 bases. The germline V gene has CDR1 SGHTS and CDR2 YDEGEE. Unmatched junction bases numbered 4, after V lost 0 bases and J lost 4 bases. The CDR3 totals 14 residues. CDR3 in amino acids: CASSLGQGPYEQYF. The DNA for the CDR3 is TGTGCCAGCAGCTTGGGACAGGGCCCTTACGAGCAGTACTTC.

The chain couples TRBV7-8 to TRBJ2-3; 14 nucleotides line up with TRBD2. J lost 4 bases, V lost 4 bases, and 4 bases had no gene match. CDR3 length equals 16 residues. CDR1 and CDR2 from the germline V gene are SGHVS and FQNEAQ. The DNA of the CDR3 is TGTGCCAGCAGCTGGGGACTAGCGGGAGCTGCAGATACGCAGTATTTT. This sequence encodes CASSWGLAGAADTQYF.

The chain links TRBV28 to TRBJ2-1; 8 bases are shared with TRBD2. The germline V gene has CDR1 MDHEN and CDR2 SYDVKM. This CDR3 spans 16 amino acids. Trimming took 5 bases from V and 4 from J; bases not matched to a gene: 10. CDR3 loop: CASSPRVAGYYNEQFF. The CDR3 DNA sequence: TGTGCCAGCAGTCCCCGGGTAGCGGGATATTACAATGAGCAGTTCTTC.